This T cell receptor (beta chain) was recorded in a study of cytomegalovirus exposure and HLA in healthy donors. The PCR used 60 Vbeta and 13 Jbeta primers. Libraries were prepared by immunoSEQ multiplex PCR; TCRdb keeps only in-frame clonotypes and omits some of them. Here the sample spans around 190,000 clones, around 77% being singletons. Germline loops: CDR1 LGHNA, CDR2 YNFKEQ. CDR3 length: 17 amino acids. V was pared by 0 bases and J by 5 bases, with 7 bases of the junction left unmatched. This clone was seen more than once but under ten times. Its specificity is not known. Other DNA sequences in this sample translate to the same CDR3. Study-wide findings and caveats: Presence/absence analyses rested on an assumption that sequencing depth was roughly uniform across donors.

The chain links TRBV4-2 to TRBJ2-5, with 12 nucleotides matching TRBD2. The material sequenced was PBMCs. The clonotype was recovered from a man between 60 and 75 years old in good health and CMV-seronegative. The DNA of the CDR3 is TGTGCCAGCAGCCAAGATAGCCTAGCGGGAGGGCGGGAGACCCAGTACTTC. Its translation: CASSQDSLAGGRETQYF.